The rows below give T cell receptor beta chains drawn from one sample of a study of blood T cell repertoires in COVID-19. Sequencing was performed with immunoSEQ multiplex PCR; in TCRdb, only in-frame clones are kept and a portion is missing. This sample has approximately 130,000 clones, with under 85% found just once. Sequenced sample: PBMCs or T cells enriched from blood (not recorded which). These receptors came from a man aged 25-40 years who had recovered from COVID-19. CDR3s include the opening cysteine and the closing phenylalanine or tryptophan. D genes are given only for firm matches. Expanded clones are given a class, and other clones once, few, many or no size at all.

d_gene	v_gene	j_gene	abundance	len	CDR3aa	CDR3nt
-	TRBV6-5	TRBJ2-7	-	13	CASQSVLGYEQYF	TGTGCCAGCCAAAGCGTACTCGGCTACGAGCAGTACTTC
-	TRBV19	TRBJ2-2	-	14	CASSIQGNTGELFF	TGTGCCAGTAGTATTCAGGGGAACACCGGGGAGCTGTTTTTT
-	TRBV9	TRBJ2-5	-	15	CASSVGYGSVETQYF	TGTGCCAGCAGCGTAGGTTACGGGAGTGTGGAGACCCAGTACTTC
TRBD2	TRBV6-2/TRBV6-3	TRBJ2-7	-	15	CASSLDASGSYEQYF	TGTGCCAGCAGTTTGGACGCTAGCGGGAGCTACGAGCAGTACTTC
-	TRBV4-1	TRBJ2-1	-	16	CASSSTTGLTYNEQFF	TGCGCCAGCAGCTCTACTACGGGACTCACCTACAATGAGCAGTTCTTC
-	TRBV5-6	TRBJ2-3	-	16	CASSFPNWQSTDTQYF	TGTGCCAGCAGCTTTCCGAATTGGCAGAGCACAGATACGCAGTATTTT
TRBD2	TRBV7-9	TRBJ2-2	-	15	CASSQTSGRAGELFF	TGTGCCAGCAGCCAGACTAGCGGGAGGGCCGGGGAGCTGTTTTTT
TRBD2	TRBV18	TRBJ2-7	-	14	CASSPREGGYEQYF	TGTGCCAGCTCACCCCGGGAGGGAGGCTACGAGCAGTACTTC
TRBD1	TRBV10-1	TRBJ1-1	-	17	CASSDRRQGIPYTEAFF	TGCGCCAGCAGTGACCGGAGACAGGGTATACCGTACACTGAAGCTTTCTTT
TRBD1	TRBV5-4	TRBJ1-2	few	14	CASSFAGTGSGYTF	TGTGCCAGCAGCTTCGCCGGGACAGGGAGCGGCTACACCTTC
-	TRBV7-9	TRBJ2-3	-	15	CASSLAPSGTDTQYF	TGTGCCAGCAGCTTAGCACCTAGCGGCACAGATACGCAGTATTTT
-	TRBV6-5	TRBJ1-2	-	16	CASSYSTRVITYGYTF	TGTGCCAGCAGTTACTCGACCAGGGTGATAACCTATGGCTACACCTTC
-	TRBV12-3/TRBV12-4	TRBJ1-5	-	13	CASSLGGPQPQHF	TGTGCCAGCAGTTTAGGGGGGCCTCAGCCCCAGCATTTT
-	TRBV12-3/TRBV12-4	TRBJ2-3	-	13	CASSPHRADTQYF	TGTGCCAGCAGTCCTCACAGAGCAGATACGCAGTATTTT
-	TRBV12-2	TRBJ2-1	-	15	CASRLNRLEDNEQFF	TGTGCAAGTCGCTTAAACCGATTAGAGGACAATGAGCAGTTCTTC
TRBD1	TRBV27	TRBJ2-7	-	15	CASSLSGTGGFEQYF	TGTGCCAGCAGTTTATCCGGGACAGGGGGCTTCGAGCAGTACTTC
-	TRBV6-5	TRBJ1-1	once	11	CASTVGSEAFF	TGTGCCAGCACCGTGGGGAGTGAAGCTTTCTTT
-	TRBV28	TRBJ1-5	-	16	CASRPPIGTPNQPQHF	TGTGCCAGCAGGCCGCCCATCGGGACACCGAATCAGCCCCAGCATTTT
-	TRBV19	TRBJ2-5	-	14	CASSISTVQETQYF	TGTGCCAGTAGTATATCGACAGTACAAGAGACCCAGTACTTC
-	TRBV18	TRBJ1-2	-	14	CASSRSGENYGYTF	TGTGCCAGCTCCCGAAGTGGGGAGAACTATGGCTACACCTTC
-	TRBV19	TRBJ1-2	once	14	CASSAGGEDYGYTF	TGTGCCAGTAGTGCGGGGGGTGAGGACTATGGCTACACCTTC
-	TRBV6-5	TRBJ1-1	few	13	CASDRQQNTEAFF	TGTGCCAGCGACCGACAGCAGAACACTGAAGCTTTCTTT
-	TRBV10-1	TRBJ2-5	-	16	CASSESAGPRTGTQYF	TGCGCCAGCAGTGAGTCGGCGGGACCGCGGACGGGGACCCAGTACTTC
-	TRBV3-1/TRBV3-2	TRBJ1-1	-	13	CASSPTGTPRAFF	TGTGCCAGCAGCCCGACCGGGACTCCGCGAGCTTTCTTT
TRBD1	TRBV14	TRBJ2-5	-	17	CASSQDVTGQGLETQYF	TGTGCCAGCAGCCAAGATGTGACGGGACAGGGTTTGGAGACCCAGTACTTC
TRBD1	TRBV7-9	TRBJ1-2	-	15	CASSLIQGANYGYTF	TGTGCCAGCAGCTTAATACAGGGGGCAAACTATGGCTACACCTTC
TRBD1	TRBV5-4	TRBJ2-7	-	14	CASSTDRGLGEQYF	TGTGCCAGCAGCACCGACAGGGGGCTCGGAGAGCAGTACTTC
TRBD1	TRBV28	TRBJ1-3	-	14	CASSLDRVGNTIYF	TGTGCCAGCAGTTTGGACAGGGTAGGAAACACCATATATTTT
TRBD1	TRBV5-1	TRBJ2-5	-	16	CASSLLLTGDQETQYF	TGCGCCAGCAGCTTGTTGCTGACAGGGGACCAAGAGACCCAGTACTTC
-	TRBV28	TRBJ1-5	-	17	CASRFSPGLAGDQPQHF	TGTGCCAGCAGATTCTCTCCAGGGTTAGCGGGGGATCAGCCCCAGCATTTT
-	TRBV3-1/TRBV3-2	TRBJ2-2	few	15	CASSPGTLNTGELFF	TGTGCCAGCAGCCCCGGGACTTTGAACACCGGGGAGCTGTTTTTT
-	TRBV10-3	TRBJ2-7	once	15	CAISEGDMDSYEQYF	TGTGCCATCAGTGAAGGGGACATGGACTCCTACGAGCAGTACTTC
TRBD1	TRBV25-1	TRBJ1-2	-	13	CASSRDSSYGYTF	TGTGCCAGCTCCCGGGACAGCTCCTATGGCTACACCTTC
TRBD2	TRBV9	TRBJ2-1	-	16	CASSVGVAGGNNEQFF	TGTGCCAGCAGCGTAGGGGTAGCGGGAGGTAACAATGAGCAGTTCTTC
TRBD2	TRBV18	TRBJ2-1	-	14	CASSPAGEYNEQFF	TGTGCCAGCTCACCTGCGGGAGAATACAATGAGCAGTTCTTC
TRBD1	TRBV3-1/TRBV3-2	TRBJ1-3	-	16	CASSRRQGAGGNTIYF	TGTGCCAGCAGCCGGCGACAGGGGGCAGGTGGAAACACCATATATTTT
-	TRBV29-1	TRBJ1-2	few	17	CSVGTTRGMRGRYGYTF	TGCAGCGTTGGAACTACAAGGGGGATGAGGGGTCGCTATGGCTACACCTTC
-	TRBV19	TRBJ2-3	few	14	CASSWDTRTDTQYF	TGTGCCAGTAGTTGGGACACCCGCACAGATACGCAGTATTTT
TRBD1	TRBV6-6	TRBJ2-1	few	16	CASSFARDSWGNEQFF	TGTGCCAGCAGTTTCGCGAGGGACAGTTGGGGCAATGAGCAGTTCTTC
TRBD2	TRBV4-1	TRBJ2-1	-	19	CASSQVTPGLAGFKNEQFF	TGCGCCAGCAGCCAAGTAACCCCGGGACTAGCGGGTTTTAAGAATGAGCAGTTCTTC
-	TRBV7-9	TRBJ2-1	-	16	CASSRKGTGKNNEQFF	TGTGCCAGCAGCCGAAAGGGTACAGGGAAAAACAATGAGCAGTTCTTC
-	TRBV24-1	TRBJ1-5	-	18	CATSDLSGGTDSNQPQHF	TGTGCCACCAGTGATTTGTCTGGGGGGACGGATAGCAATCAGCCCCAGCATTTT
-	TRBV6-1	TRBJ1-2	-	14	CASSEFTGSYGYTF	TGTGCCAGCAGTGAGTTTACAGGGAGCTATGGCTACACCTTC
-	TRBV11-2	TRBJ2-1	-	16	CASSPIRRLENNEQFF	TGTGCCAGCAGCCCCATACGTAGGTTGGAGAACAATGAGCAGTTCTTC
-	TRBV27	TRBJ2-7	-	15	CASSPSSGILYEQYF	TGTGCCAGCAGTCCCTCCTCCGGGATCCTCTACGAGCAGTACTTC
TRBD1	TRBV7-9	TRBJ1-6	-	16	CASSADRDRMDSPLHF	TGTGCCAGCAGCGCTGACCGGGACAGGATGGATTCACCCCTCCACTTT
-	TRBV7-9	TRBJ2-3	-	18	CASSLASRRGDLTDTQYF	TGTGCCAGCAGCTTAGCGTCTAGGAGGGGAGACTTGACAGATACGCAGTATTTT
TRBD1	TRBV19	TRBJ1-5	-	17	CASSIGTGGYSNQPQHF	TGTGCCAGTAGTATAGGTACAGGGGGCTATAGCAATCAGCCCCAGCATTTT
TRBD1	TRBV3-1/TRBV3-2	TRBJ1-6	-	16	CASSRGGQTYNSPLHF	TGTGCCAGCAGCCGAGGGGGACAGACATATAATTCACCCCTCCACTTT
TRBD2	TRBV14	TRBJ2-3	-	15	CASSPGLAGGDTQYF	TGTGCCAGCAGCCCCGGACTAGCGGGGGGAGATACGCAGTATTTT
TRBD2	TRBV7-9	TRBJ2-7	-	16	CASSLRDGGSSYEQYF	TGTGCCAGCAGCTTACGGGACGGCGGGAGCTCCTACGAGCAGTACTTC
TRBD1	TRBV5-4	TRBJ1-1	-	14	CASSQGQVNTEAFF	TGTGCCAGCAGCCAGGGACAGGTGAACACTGAAGCTTTCTTT
TRBD1	TRBV5-1	TRBJ2-5	-	15	CASSLLGRGRETQYF	TGCGCCAGCAGCTTGCTGGGCAGGGGGCGAGAGACCCAGTACTTC
-	TRBV6-5	TRBJ2-2	-	15	CASSPFRGGTGELFF	TGTGCCAGCAGTCCCTTCAGGGGAGGGACCGGGGAGCTGTTTTTT
TRBD2	TRBV11-2	TRBJ2-7	-	16	CASSLDGVTSGAEQYF	TGTGCCAGCAGCTTAGACGGGGTGACTAGCGGGGCCGAGCAGTACTTC